Each of the 6 T cell receptor beta chains below was sequenced from the same sample in a study of blood T cell repertoires in COVID-19. Clones were sequenced by immunoSEQ multiplex PCR, and TCRdb holds only the in-frame ones, with some missing. The table shows around 500,000 clones, with 88% occurring only once. Input material: PBMCs or T cells enriched from blood (not recorded which). The receptor set was obtained from a woman aged 40-49 years who had recovered from COVID-19.

V and J are TRBV19 and TRBJ1-1; no reliable D call. Trimming left V 4 bases short and J 0 bases short, with 21 bases between. The CDR3 sequence is 18 residues long. Germline V gene sequence: CDR1 LNHDA, CDR2 SQIVND (reference sequence). The CDR3: CASSTRPHSTSVNTEAFF. Written as DNA, the CDR3 is TGTGCCAGTAGTACCCGCCCCCACTCTACGAGTGTGAACACTGAAGCTTTCTTT.

The chain couples TRBV7-6 to TRBJ1-1; D remains ambiguous. The CDR3 loop spans 17 amino acids. Trimming removed 2 bases from V and 1 base from J, with 17 bases in between. From germline, CDR1 is SGHVS and CDR2 FNYEAQ. CDR3: CASSLRGGSPQNTEAFF. The CDR3 DNA follows: TGTGCCAGCAGCTTAAGAGGCGGCAGTCCGCAGAACACTGAAGCTTTCTTT.

The V gene is TRBV3-1 (or the pseudogene TRBV3-2), the J gene TRBJ2-5, with 7 bases identical to TRBD2. This CDR3 has 17 amino acids. V shed 4 bases and J 2 bases; nucleotides not matched to a gene: 13. Germline loops: CDR1 LGHDT, CDR2 YNNKEL (reference sequence). In DNA, the CDR3 is TGTGCCAGCAGCCTCCATTCCAGCGGGACCCTACAAGAGACCCAGTACTTC. Translation: CASSLHSSGTLQETQYF.

V and J are TRBV5-6 and TRBJ1-4, with 10 bases fitting TRBD1. The germline CDR1 and CDR2 sequences are SGHDT and YYEEEE. J lost 8 bases, V lost 4 bases, and 11 bases had no gene match. This CDR3 contains 16 residues. The CDR3 reads CASSPTRQGAYEKLFF. CDR3 DNA sequence: TGTGCCAGCAGCCCTACCAGACAGGGGGCTTACGAAAAACTGTTTTTT.

As concerns this clone: The sample holds other DNA sequences that translate to the same CDR3. This chain joins TRBV20-1 and TRBJ1-1; 7 bases agree with TRBD1. V lost 3 bases, J lost 1 base, and 2 bases stayed unmatched. Germline V gives CDR1 DFQATT, CDR2 SNEGSKA (reference sequence). The CDR3 covers 13 residues. The CDR3 region is CSASRQGNTEAFF. The CDR3 region has the DNA TGCAGTGCTAGTAGACAGGGGAACACTGAAGCTTTCTTT.

V gene TRBV4-3 combines with J gene TRBJ1-4; weak D call: TRBD1 (6 bases). This CDR3 is 15 amino acids long. V lost 0 bases and J 14 bases, leaving 19 bases between the germline ends. From germline, CDR1 is LGHNA and CDR2 YSLEER. This chain's CDR3 is CASSQDLWGTQGLFF. DNA for the CDR3: TGCGCCAGCAGCCAAGATCTCTGGGGTACCCAGGGGCTGTTTTTT.